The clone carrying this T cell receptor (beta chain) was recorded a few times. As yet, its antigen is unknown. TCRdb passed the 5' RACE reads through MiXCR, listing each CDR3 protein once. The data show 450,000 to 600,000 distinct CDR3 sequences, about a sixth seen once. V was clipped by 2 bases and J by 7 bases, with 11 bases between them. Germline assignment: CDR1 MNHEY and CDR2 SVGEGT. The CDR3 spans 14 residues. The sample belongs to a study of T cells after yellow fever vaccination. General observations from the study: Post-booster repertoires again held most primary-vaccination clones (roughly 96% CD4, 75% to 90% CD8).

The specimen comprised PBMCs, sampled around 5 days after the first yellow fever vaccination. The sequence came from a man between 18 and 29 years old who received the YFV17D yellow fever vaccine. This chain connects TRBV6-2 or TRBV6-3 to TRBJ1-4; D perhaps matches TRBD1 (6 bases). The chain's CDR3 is CASSYDTGPEKLFF. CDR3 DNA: TGTGCCAGCAGTTACGACACAGGGCCTGAAAAACTGTTTTTT.